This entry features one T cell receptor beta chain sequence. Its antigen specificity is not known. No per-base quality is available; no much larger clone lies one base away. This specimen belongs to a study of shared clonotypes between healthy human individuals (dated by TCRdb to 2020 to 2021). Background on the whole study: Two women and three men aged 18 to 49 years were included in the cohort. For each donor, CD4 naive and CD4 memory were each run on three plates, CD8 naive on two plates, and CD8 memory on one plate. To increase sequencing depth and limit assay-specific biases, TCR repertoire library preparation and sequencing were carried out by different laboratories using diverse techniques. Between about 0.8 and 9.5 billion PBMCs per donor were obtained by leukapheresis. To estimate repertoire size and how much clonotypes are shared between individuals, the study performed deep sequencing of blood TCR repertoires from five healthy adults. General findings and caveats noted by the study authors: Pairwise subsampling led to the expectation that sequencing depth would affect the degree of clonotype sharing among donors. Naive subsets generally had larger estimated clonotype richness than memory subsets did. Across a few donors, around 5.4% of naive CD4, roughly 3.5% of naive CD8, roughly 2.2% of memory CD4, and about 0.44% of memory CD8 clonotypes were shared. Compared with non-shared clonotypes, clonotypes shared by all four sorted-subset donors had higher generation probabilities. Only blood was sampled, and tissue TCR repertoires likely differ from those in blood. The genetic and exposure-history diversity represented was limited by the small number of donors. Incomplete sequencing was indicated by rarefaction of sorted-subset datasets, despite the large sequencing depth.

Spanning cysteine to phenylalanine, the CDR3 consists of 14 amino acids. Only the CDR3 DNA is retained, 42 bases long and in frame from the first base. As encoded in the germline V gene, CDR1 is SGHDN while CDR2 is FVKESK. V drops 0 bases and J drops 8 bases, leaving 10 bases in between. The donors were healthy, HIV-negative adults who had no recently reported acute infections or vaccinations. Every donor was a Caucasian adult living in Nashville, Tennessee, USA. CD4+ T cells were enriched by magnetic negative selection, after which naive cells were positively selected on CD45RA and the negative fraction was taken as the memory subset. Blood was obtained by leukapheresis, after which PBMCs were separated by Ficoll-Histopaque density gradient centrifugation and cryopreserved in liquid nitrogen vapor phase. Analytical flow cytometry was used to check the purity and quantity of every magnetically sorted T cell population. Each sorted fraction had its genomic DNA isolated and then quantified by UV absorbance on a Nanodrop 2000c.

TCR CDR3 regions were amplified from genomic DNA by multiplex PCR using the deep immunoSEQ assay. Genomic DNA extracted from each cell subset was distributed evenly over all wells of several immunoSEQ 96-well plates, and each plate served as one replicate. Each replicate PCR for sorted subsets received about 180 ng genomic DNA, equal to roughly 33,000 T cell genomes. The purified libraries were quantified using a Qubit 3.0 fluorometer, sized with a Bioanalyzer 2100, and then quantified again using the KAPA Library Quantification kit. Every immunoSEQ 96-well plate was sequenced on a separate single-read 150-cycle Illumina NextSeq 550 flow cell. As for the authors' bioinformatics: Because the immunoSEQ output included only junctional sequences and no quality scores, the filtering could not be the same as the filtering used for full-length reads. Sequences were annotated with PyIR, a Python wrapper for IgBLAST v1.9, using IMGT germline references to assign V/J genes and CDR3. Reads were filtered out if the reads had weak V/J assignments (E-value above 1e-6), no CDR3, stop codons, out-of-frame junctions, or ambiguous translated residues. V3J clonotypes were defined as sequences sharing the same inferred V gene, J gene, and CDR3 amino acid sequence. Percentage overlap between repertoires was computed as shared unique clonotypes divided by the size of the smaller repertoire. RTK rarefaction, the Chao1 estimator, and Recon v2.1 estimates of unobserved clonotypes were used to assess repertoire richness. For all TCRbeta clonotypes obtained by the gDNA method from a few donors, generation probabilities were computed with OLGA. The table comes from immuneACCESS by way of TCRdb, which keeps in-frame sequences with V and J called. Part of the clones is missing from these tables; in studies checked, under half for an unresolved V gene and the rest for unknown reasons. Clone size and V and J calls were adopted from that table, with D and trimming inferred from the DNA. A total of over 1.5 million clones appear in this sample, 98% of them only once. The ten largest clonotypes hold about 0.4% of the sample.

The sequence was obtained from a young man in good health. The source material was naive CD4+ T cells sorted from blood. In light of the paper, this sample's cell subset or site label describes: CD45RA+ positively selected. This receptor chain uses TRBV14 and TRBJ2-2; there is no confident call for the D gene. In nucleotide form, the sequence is TGTGCCAGCAGCCAAGATCCCGTGCCGGGGGAGCTGTTTTTT. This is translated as CASSQDPVPGELFF. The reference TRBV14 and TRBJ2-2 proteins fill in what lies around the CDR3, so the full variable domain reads EAGVTQFPSHSVIEKGQTVTLRCDPISGHDNLYWYRRVMGKEIKFLLHFVKESKQDESGMPNNRFLAERTGGTYSTLKVQPAELEDSGVYFCASSQDPVPGELFFGEGSRLTVL.